These 8 T cell receptor beta chains share one sample of origin, sequenced in a study of human T cells and chemical hapten exposure. TCRdb fed the RACE reads into MiXCR, producing one record per CDR3 protein. The repertoire has about 82,000 distinct CDR3 sequences, 6% to 8.5% of them found once; the top ten carry 1.3%. Described time point: patch test 2, 6 weeks after DPC sensitization. Treatment reported: therapeutic diphenylcyclopropenone sensitization with weekly scalp DPC. Sample: whole blood, taken in connection with sensitization to the hapten diphenylcyclopropenone (DPC). All receptors derive from a woman between 25 and 40 years old with alopecia areata. Some clones in this sample may be carry-over from other donors' samples.

This clonotype was found many times. V usage is TRBV4-1 and J usage is TRBJ2-3, with 9 bases matching TRBD2. J was trimmed by 0 bases and V by 1 base; bases with no gene match: 5. Germline values: CDR1 MGHRA, CDR2 YSYEKL. The CDR3 is 17 residues long. In DNA, the CDR3 is TGCGCCAGCAGCCAAGGAAATCTAGCGGGAAGCACAGATACGCAGTATTTT. It specifies CASSQGNLAGSTDTQYF.

This clonotype was detected ten times or more. V is TRBV7-9 and J is TRBJ1-6; possibly TRBD1 for D (5 bases). Trimming cost V 4 bases and J 7 bases, with 17 bases left between them. The CDR3 spans 16 residues. Germline-derived CDR1 and CDR2 are SEHNR and FQNEAQ (reference sequence). This CDR3 reads CASSSSQGVRNSPLHF. The CDR3 DNA is TGTGCCAGCAGCTCATCCCAGGGCGTTAGGAATTCACCCCTCCACTTT.

In its sample, this clonotype was seen many times. V gene TRBV3-1 combines with J gene TRBJ1-1; no reliable D call. Trimming cost V 5 bases and J 1 base, with 11 bases left between them. Per the germline V gene, CDR1 is LGHDT and CDR2 is YNNKEL (reference sequence). The CDR3 has 14 residues. CDR3 coding DNA: TGTGCCAGCAGCGAAGGGTCCTGGAACACTGAAGCTTTCTTT. This gives the protein CASSEGSWNTEAFF. Full variable domain (remainder filled in from reference TRBV3-1 and TRBJ1-1): DTAVSQTPKYLVTQMGNDKSIKCEQNLGHDTMYWYKQDSKKFLKIMFSYNNKELIINETVPNRFSPKSPDKAHLNLHINSLELGDSAVYFCASSEGSWNTEAFFGQGTRLTVV.

This clonotype was detected ten times or more. The rearrangement uses TRBV5-1 and TRBJ2-1; D unclear. Germline-derived CDR1 and CDR2 are SGHRS and YFSETQ. V lost 2 bases and J lost 4, with 7 bases in between. The CDR3 loop spans 13 amino acids. CDR3 DNA: TGCGCCAGCAGCTTTGACTCTTACAATGAGCAGTTCTTC. Translating gives CASSFDSYNEQFF.

This clonotype was picked up many times. The V and J genes are TRBV6-1 and TRBJ2-1; 11 bases align to TRBD2. With V trimmed by 4 bases and J by 9 bases, 5 bases remained unmatched. Germline CDR1 reads MNHNS; CDR2 reads SASEGT. The CDR3 covers 14 residues. The CDR3, as DNA: TGTGCCAGCAGTGGCTTAGCGGGGGGGCTTGAGCAGTTCTTC. Amino acids: CASSGLAGGLEQFF.

CDR3 sequence (DNA): TGTGCCAGCAGCCCAGGGACATCGGCCGGATATGGCTACACCTTC. Its protein product is CASSPGTSAGYGYTF. This chain connects TRBV6-1 to TRBJ1-2; weak D call: TRBD1 (6 bases). V dropped 6 bases and J dropped 5 bases, with 19 bases sitting between them. The CDR3 runs to 15 residues. The germline V gene encodes CDR1 MNHNS and CDR2 SASEGT.

V and J are TRBV27 and TRBJ2-1; 11 bases are shared with TRBD2. This CDR3 region has 15 residues. V trimming: 8 bases; J trimming: 14 bases; junction bases outside the gene matches: 17. Germline V lookup: CDR1 MNHEY, CDR2 SMNVEV (reference sequence). CDR3 nucleotide sequence: TGTGCCAGCGCCGGGGGTAGCGGGGGGGCCTACTCCAAGTTCTTC. It codes for CASAGGSGGAYSKFF.

The sample holds many counts of this clonotype. The chain combines TRBV11-2 with TRBJ1-1; D perhaps matches TRBD1 (5 bases). CDR3 length: 13 amino acids. Trimming removed 5 bases at V and 10 bases at J, with 17 bases between. The germline V gene encodes CDR1 SGHAT and CDR2 FQNNGV. CDR3 residues: CASSLQEESAAFF. Written as DNA, the CDR3 is TGTGCCAGCAGCCTACAGGAGGAATCGGCAGCTTTCTTT.